This is a list of T cell receptor beta chains from one sample in a study of OX40 agonist ivuxolimab in advanced cancers. Data came from immunoSEQ multiplex PCR; TCRdb stores just in-frame clones and leaves some out. Of 77,000 or so clones in the sample, around 91% were seen once. The source was CD4+ or CD8+ T cells sorted from blood, collected in a trial of the OX40 agonist ivuxolimab. All receptors come from an adult with an advanced solid tumor such as melanoma, head and neck, liver or kidney cancer. Each CDR3 is given with its conserved first and last residue. A D gene is named only where the DNA matches it firmly. Size tells how often a clone was seen (once, few, many) or the class of an expanded clone, and some rows leave it out.

j_gene: TRBJ1-3; d_gene: NA; abundance: NA; v_gene: TRBV7-2; CDR3aa: CASSDPGGFSGNTIYF; CDR3nt: TGTGCCAGCAGCGACCCGGGGGGATTCTCTGGAAACACCATATATTTT
j_gene: TRBJ2-1; d_gene: NA; abundance: NA; v_gene: TRBV7-2; CDR3aa: CASSGHQHSWTFF; CDR3nt: TGTGCCAGCAGCGGACACCAGCATTCCTGGACGTTCTTC
j_gene: TRBJ2-7; d_gene: NA; abundance: NA; v_gene: TRBV6-6; CDR3aa: CASSYSVSGLYEQYF; CDR3nt: TGTGCCAGCAGTTACTCCGTAAGCGGCCTCTACGAGCAGTACTTC
j_gene: TRBJ2-3; d_gene: TRBD2; abundance: once; v_gene: TRBV5-1; CDR3aa: CASSKPRLAGVVSTDTQYF; CDR3nt: TGCGCCAGCAGCAAGCCCCGACTAGCGGGGGTTGTCAGCACAGATACGCAGTATTTT
j_gene: TRBJ2-2; d_gene: NA; abundance: NA; v_gene: TRBV5-5; CDR3aa: CASSVYTGELFF; CDR3nt: TGTGCCAGCAGCGTATACACCGGGGAGCTGTTTTTT
j_gene: TRBJ2-3; d_gene: NA; abundance: NA; v_gene: TRBV4-1; CDR3aa: CASSQGGSRTSTDTQYF; CDR3nt: TGCGCCAGCAGCCAAGGAGGGAGCAGGACTAGCACAGATACGCAGTATTTT
j_gene: TRBJ1-4; d_gene: TRBD1; abundance: once; v_gene: TRBV10-3; CDR3aa: CAISSVTGAGGEKLFF; CDR3nt: TGTGCCATCAGTTCCGTAACAGGGGCCGGCGGTGAAAAACTGTTTTTT
j_gene: TRBJ2-1; d_gene: NA; abundance: NA; v_gene: TRBV28; CDR3aa: CASNVKRALLYNEQFF; CDR3nt: TGTGCCAGCAACGTCAAGCGGGCCCTTCTCTACAATGAGCAGTTCTTC
j_gene: TRBJ2-2; d_gene: TRBD2; abundance: NA; v_gene: TRBV19; CDR3aa: CASSMTLAGEVGELFF; CDR3nt: TGTGCCAGTAGTATGACGCTAGCGGGAGAGGTCGGGGAGCTGTTTTTT
j_gene: TRBJ1-5; d_gene: NA; abundance: NA; v_gene: TRBV10-3; CDR3aa: CAISESAGSNQPQHF; CDR3nt: TGTGCCATCAGTGAGTCGGCAGGTAGCAATCAGCCCCAGCATTTT
j_gene: TRBJ2-5; d_gene: TRBD1; abundance: NA; v_gene: TRBV5-1; CDR3aa: CASSSGQVGEETQYF; CDR3nt: TGCGCCAGCAGCTCCGGACAGGTGGGCGAAGAGACCCAGTACTTC
j_gene: TRBJ2-3; d_gene: TRBD2; abundance: NA; v_gene: TRBV19; CDR3aa: CASSRWRGTDTQYF; CDR3nt: TGTGCCAGTAGTAGGTGGCGGGGGACAGATACGCAGTATTTT
j_gene: TRBJ2-3; d_gene: NA; abundance: NA; v_gene: TRBV5-8; CDR3aa: CASSRQYWADTQYF; CDR3nt: TGTGCCAGCAGCCGGCAGTATTGGGCAGATACGCAGTATTTT
j_gene: TRBJ2-1; d_gene: NA; abundance: NA; v_gene: TRBV19; CDR3aa: CASSPFVGRGNYNEQFF; CDR3nt: TGTGCCAGTAGTCCCTTCGTGGGCCGGGGGAACTACAATGAGCAGTTCTTC
j_gene: TRBJ2-5; d_gene: NA; abundance: NA; v_gene: TRBV6-1; CDR3aa: CASSWGQQETQYF; CDR3nt: TGTGCCAGCTCCTGGGGACAACAAGAGACCCAGTACTTC
j_gene: TRBJ2-1; d_gene: TRBD2; abundance: NA; v_gene: TRBV6-4; CDR3aa: CASSRLAGGPDEQFF; CDR3nt: TGTGCCAGCAGCCGACTAGCGGGGGGTCCGGATGAGCAGTTCTTC
j_gene: TRBJ2-1; d_gene: TRBD2; abundance: NA; v_gene: TRBV29-1; CDR3aa: CSVVPPGRSSYNEQFF; CDR3nt: TGCAGCGTCGTCCCCCCCGGGAGGAGCTCCTACAATGAGCAGTTCTTC